The rows below give T cell receptor beta chains drawn from one sample of a study of blood T cell repertoires in COVID-19. The data were produced by immunoSEQ multiplex PCR, yet TCRdb's version contains in-frame clones alone and is incomplete. Of nearly 250,000 clones in the sample, almost 85% were seen once. Sample: PBMCs or T cells enriched from blood (not recorded which). The receptors originated from a woman in her fifties or sixties with acute COVID-19. The CDR3 runs from the conserved cysteine through the conserved F or W. D genes are given only for firm matches. Size is stated for part of the rows, as once, few or many counts, or as a class when the clone is expanded.

CDR3	DNA	V	D	J	size
CASSPGQAQWTEAFF	TGTGCCAGCAGCCCTGGCCAGGCACAGTGGACTGAAGCTTTCTTT	TRBV7-3	NA	TRBJ1-1	NA
CASSQEQGLREKLFF	TGCGCCAGCAGCCAAGAGCAGGGGCTTAGGGAAAAACTGTTTTTT	TRBV4-1	NA	TRBJ1-4	NA
CASSLVGREANEKLFF	TGTGCCAGCAGCTTGGTTGGTCGGGAAGCTAATGAAAAACTGTTTTTT	TRBV5-6	NA	TRBJ1-4	NA
CATSRTGTVYEKLFF	TGTGCCACCAGCAGAACCGGGACAGTATATGAAAAACTGTTTTTT	TRBV15	TRBD1	TRBJ1-4	NA
CASRIQGFYGYTF	TGTGCCAGCAGAATACAGGGGTTCTATGGCTACACCTTC	TRBV5-4	TRBD1	TRBJ1-2	few
CASSQDLRQTVRPQHF	TGCGCCAGCAGCCAAGATCTAAGGCAGACAGTGAGGCCCCAGCATTTT	TRBV4-3	NA	TRBJ1-5	few
CASSQGQGGYNEQFF	TGTGCCAGCAGCCAAGGGCAGGGGGGTTACAATGAGCAGTTCTTC	TRBV14	NA	TRBJ2-1	NA
CASTGKDGGATNEQFF	TGTGCCAGCACCGGAAAGGACGGGGGGGCTACAAATGAGCAGTTCTTC	TRBV2	TRBD2	TRBJ2-1	NA
CASSLLGLGTEAFF	TGTGCCAGCAGCTTGTTGGGTCTAGGCACTGAAGCTTTCTTT	TRBV7-8	NA	TRBJ1-1	NA
CASSWGTGEGRPLHF	TGCGCCAGCAGCTGGGGGACAGGGGAAGGGAGACCCCTCCACTTT	TRBV5-1	TRBD1	TRBJ1-6	few
CASSPRSLVIYEQYF	TGTGCCAGCAGCCCCAGATCCCTAGTAATCTACGAGCAGTACTTC	TRBV7-8	NA	TRBJ2-7	once
CASSLGRETYNSPLHF	TGTGCCAGCAGTTTAGGACGGGAAACCTATAATTCACCCCTCCACTTT	TRBV27	NA	TRBJ1-6	NA
CASSQDPQGPGETQYF	TGTGCCAGCAGCCAAGATCCGCAGGGGCCCGGAGAGACCCAGTACTTC	TRBV3-1/TRBV3-2	NA	TRBJ2-5	once
CASSYAGAYEQYF	TGTGCCAGCAGTTACGCGGGGGCCTACGAGCAGTACTTC	TRBV6-5	TRBD2	TRBJ2-7	few
CATERPGSYEQYF	TGTGCCACCGAGAGACCGGGCTCCTACGAGCAGTACTTC	TRBV6-5	NA	TRBJ2-7	NA
CAWSVGTGGDTQYF	TGTGCCTGGAGTGTAGGGACAGGGGGAGATACGCAGTATTTT	TRBV30	TRBD1	TRBJ2-3	NA
CASSLVPRGGNEQFF	TGTGCCAGCAGCTTAGTCCCGCGGGGGGGGAATGAGCAGTTCTTC	TRBV11-2	TRBD2	TRBJ2-1	NA
CASSTGMNTEAFF	TGTGCCAGCAGTACAGGGATGAACACTGAAGCTTTCTTT	TRBV9	NA	TRBJ1-1	once
CASSLVQGGRNSPLHF	TGTGCCAGCAGCTTAGTCCAGGGAGGGCGTAATTCACCCCTCCACTTT	TRBV7-2	NA	TRBJ1-6	NA
CAWSAPGGRDTQYF	TGTGCCTGGAGTGCACCGGGGGGACGAGATACGCAGTATTTT	TRBV30	TRBD2	TRBJ2-3	NA
CASSYSPGEGYGYTF	TGTGCCAGCAGCTATTCCCCAGGGGAGGGGTATGGCTACACCTTC	TRBV5-4	NA	TRBJ1-2	many
CASSLEDREYAEAFF	TGTGCCAGCAGCTTAGAGGACAGGGAATACGCTGAAGCTTTCTTT	TRBV7-8	TRBD1	TRBJ1-1	NA
CASSSKETDRLNTEAFF	TGTGCCAGCAGCTCAAAAGAAACCGACAGGCTGAACACTGAAGCTTTCTTT	TRBV5-6	NA	TRBJ1-1	NA
CASMAGDHSPLHF	TGTGCCAGCATGGCAGGGGATCATTCACCCCTCCACTTT	TRBV5-5	NA	TRBJ1-6	NA
CAWSVLHNYGYTF	TGTGCCTGGAGTGTACTCCATAACTATGGCTACACCTTC	TRBV30	NA	TRBJ1-2	NA
CASSPTGTGGPEAFF	TGTGCCAGCAGCCCAACCGGGACAGGGGGTCCTGAAGCTTTCTTT	TRBV27	TRBD1	TRBJ1-1	NA
CASSSRNRGRGYGYTF	TGTGCCAGTAGTTCCAGAAACAGGGGACGAGGCTATGGCTACACCTTC	TRBV19	TRBD1	TRBJ1-2	NA
CASSVGRGSPLHF	TGTGCCAGCAGCGTAGGGAGGGGCTCACCCCTCCACTTT	TRBV9	NA	TRBJ1-6	few
CASSKDRGAYEQYF	TGCGCCAGCAGCAAAGACAGGGGGGCCTACGAGCAGTACTTC	TRBV5-1	TRBD1	TRBJ2-7	NA
CASSSTVLGQGDYGYTF	TGTGCCAGTAGTTCAACAGTTCTAGGACAGGGAGACTATGGCTACACCTTC	TRBV19	TRBD1	TRBJ1-2	NA
CASSLGTGAPGNTIYF	TGTGCCAGCAGCCTCGGAACTGGGGCTCCTGGAAACACCATATATTTT	TRBV9	NA	TRBJ1-3	few
CASSLGQGANTEAFF	TGTGCCAGCAGCTTAGGACAGGGGGCTAACACTGAAGCTTTCTTT	TRBV9	TRBD1	TRBJ1-1	NA